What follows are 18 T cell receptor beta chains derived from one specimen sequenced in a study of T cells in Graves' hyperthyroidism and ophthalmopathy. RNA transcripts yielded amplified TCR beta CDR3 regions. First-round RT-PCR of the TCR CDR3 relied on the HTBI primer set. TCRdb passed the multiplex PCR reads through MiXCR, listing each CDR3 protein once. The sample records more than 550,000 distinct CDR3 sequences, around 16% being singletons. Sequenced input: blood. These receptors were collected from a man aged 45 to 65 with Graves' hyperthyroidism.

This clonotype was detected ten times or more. CDR3 protein: CASSGLILDTQYF. In nucleotides, the CDR3 is TGTGCCAGCTCTGGACTGATTTTAGATACGCAGTATTTT. The chain has TRBV27 and TRBJ2-3; D possibly corresponds to TRBD2 (5 bases). The CDR3 length is 13 residues. Germline CDR1 reads MNHEY; CDR2 reads SMNVEV (reference sequence). V lost 8 bases and J lost 5, with 14 bases in between.

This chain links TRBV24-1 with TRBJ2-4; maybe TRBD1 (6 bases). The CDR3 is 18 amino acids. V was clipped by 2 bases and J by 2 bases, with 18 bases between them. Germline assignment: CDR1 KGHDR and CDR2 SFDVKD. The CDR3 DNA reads TGTGCCACCAGTGATTCCCTTATGGACAGCACTACCAAAAACATTCAGTACTTC. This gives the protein CATSDSLMDSTTKNIQYF.

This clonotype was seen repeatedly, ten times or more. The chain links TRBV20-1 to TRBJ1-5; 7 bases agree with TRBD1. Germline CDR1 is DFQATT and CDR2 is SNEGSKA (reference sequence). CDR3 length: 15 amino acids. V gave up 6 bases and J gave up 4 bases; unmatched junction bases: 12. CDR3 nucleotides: TGCAGTGCCGAAAACAGGGGATGGGAGAATCAGCCCCAGCATTTT. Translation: CSAENRGWENQPQHF.

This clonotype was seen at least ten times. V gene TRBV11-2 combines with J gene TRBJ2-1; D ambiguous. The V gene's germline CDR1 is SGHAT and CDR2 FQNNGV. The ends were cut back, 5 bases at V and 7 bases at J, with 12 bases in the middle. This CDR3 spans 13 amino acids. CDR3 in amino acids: CASSPQLSNEQFF. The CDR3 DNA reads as TGTGCCAGCAGCCCTCAACTTTCGAATGAGCAGTTCTTC. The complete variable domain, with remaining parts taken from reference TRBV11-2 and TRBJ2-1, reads EAGVAQSPRYKIIEKRQSVAFWCNPISGHATLYWYQQILGQGPKLLIQFQNNGVVDDSQLPKDRFSAERLKGVDSTLKIQPAKLEDSAVYLCASSPQLSNEQFFGPGTRLTVL.

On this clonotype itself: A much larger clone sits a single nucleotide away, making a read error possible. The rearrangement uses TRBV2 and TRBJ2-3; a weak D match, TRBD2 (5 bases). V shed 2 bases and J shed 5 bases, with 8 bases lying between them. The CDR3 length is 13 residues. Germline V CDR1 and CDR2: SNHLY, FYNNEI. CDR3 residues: CASSERERDTQYF. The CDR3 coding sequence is TGTGCCAGCAGTGAAAGGGAGAGAGATACGCAGTATTTT.

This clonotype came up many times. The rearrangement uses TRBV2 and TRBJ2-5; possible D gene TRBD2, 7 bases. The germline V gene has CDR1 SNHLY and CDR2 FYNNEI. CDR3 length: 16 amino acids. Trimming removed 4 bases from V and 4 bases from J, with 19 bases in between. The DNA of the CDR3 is TGTGCCAGCAGTGTAGGGGGGGCAGCCGGGGGAGAGACCCAGTACTTC. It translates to CASSVGGAAGGETQYF.

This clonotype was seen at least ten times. CDR3 region: CAISESQGNTDTQYF. In DNA, the CDR3 is TGTGCCATCAGTGAGTCCCAGGGGAACACAGATACGCAGTATTTT. The rearrangement joins TRBV10-3 to TRBJ2-3, with D maybe TRBD1 (6 bases). Looked up from germline, CDR1 is ENHRY and CDR2 is SYGVKD. The CDR3 sequence is 15 residues long. With 0 bases removed from V and 2 bases from J, the gap between germline ends came to 9 bases.

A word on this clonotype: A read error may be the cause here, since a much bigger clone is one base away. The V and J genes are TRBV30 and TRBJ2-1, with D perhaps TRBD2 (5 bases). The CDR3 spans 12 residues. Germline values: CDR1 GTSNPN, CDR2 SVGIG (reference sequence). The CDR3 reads CSWSGGGDEQFF. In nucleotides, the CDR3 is TGTTCCTGGAGTGGAGGTGGGGATGAGCAGTTCTTC.

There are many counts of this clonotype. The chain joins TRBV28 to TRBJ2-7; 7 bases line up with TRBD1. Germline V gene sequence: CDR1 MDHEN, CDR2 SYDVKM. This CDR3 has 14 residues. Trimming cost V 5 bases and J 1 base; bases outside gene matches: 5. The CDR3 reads CASSKPGQSYEQYF. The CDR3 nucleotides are TGTGCCAGCAGTAAGCCGGGACAGTCCTACGAGCAGTACTTC.

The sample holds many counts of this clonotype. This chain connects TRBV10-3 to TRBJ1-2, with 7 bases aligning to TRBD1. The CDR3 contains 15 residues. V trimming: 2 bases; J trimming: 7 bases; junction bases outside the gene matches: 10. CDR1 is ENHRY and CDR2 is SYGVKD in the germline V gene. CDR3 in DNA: TGTGCCATCAGTGAGACGCAGGGGGTAGTCCGTGGCTACACCTTC. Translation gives CAISETQGVVRGYTF.

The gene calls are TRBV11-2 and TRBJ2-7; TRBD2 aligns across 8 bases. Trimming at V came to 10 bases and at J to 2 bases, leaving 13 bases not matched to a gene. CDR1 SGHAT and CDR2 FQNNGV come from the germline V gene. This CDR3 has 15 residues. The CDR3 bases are TGTGCCACCCAAAGGGTTGGACTAGCCACCTACGAGCAGTACTTC. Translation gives CATQRVGLATYEQYF.

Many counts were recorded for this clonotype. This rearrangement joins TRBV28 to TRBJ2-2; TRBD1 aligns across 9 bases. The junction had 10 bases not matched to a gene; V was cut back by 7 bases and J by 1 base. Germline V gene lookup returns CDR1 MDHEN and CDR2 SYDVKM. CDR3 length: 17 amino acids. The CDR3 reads CASIGLGTGWNTGELFF. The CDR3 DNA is TGTGCCAGCATTGGTCTCGGGACAGGGTGGAACACCGGGGAGCTGTTTTTT.

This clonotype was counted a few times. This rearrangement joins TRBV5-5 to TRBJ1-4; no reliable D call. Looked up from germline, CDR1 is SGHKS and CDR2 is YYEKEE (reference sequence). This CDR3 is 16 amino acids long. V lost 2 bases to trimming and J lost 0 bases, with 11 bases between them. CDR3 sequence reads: CASSFSPLPTNEKLFF. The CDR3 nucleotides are TGTGCCAGCAGCTTTAGTCCACTCCCAACTAATGAAAAACTGTTTTTT.

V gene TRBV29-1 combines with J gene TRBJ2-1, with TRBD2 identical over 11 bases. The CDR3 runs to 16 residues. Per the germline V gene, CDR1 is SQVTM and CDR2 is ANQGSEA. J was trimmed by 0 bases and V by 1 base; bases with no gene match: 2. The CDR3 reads CSVEVGTSGSYNEQFF. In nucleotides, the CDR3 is TGCAGCGTTGAAGTGGGGACTAGCGGCTCCTACAATGAGCAGTTCTTC.

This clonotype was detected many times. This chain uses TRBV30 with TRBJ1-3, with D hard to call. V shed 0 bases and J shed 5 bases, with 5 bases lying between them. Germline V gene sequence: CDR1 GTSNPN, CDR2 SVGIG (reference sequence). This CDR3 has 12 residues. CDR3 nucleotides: TGTGCCTGGAGTGTACAACGAAACACCATATATTTT. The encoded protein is CAWSVQRNTIYF.

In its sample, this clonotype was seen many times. CDR3 DNA: TGTGCCAGCAGTGGGCGACAGGGGGGAAACACTGAAGCTTTCTTT. Translating it yields CASSGRQGGNTEAFF. The chain uses TRBV28 and TRBJ1-1; 9 bases fit TRBD1. Germline trimming cut 5 bases from V and 2 bases from J; bases unmatched to any gene: 6. Germline assignment: CDR1 MDHEN and CDR2 SYDVKM. This CDR3 has 15 amino acids.

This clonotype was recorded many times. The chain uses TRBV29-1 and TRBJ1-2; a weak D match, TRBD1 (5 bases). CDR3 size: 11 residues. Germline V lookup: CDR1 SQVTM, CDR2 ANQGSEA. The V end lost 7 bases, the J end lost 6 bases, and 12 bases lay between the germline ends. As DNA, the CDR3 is TGCAGCGGGATGGGGGGGAATGGCTACACCTTC. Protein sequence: CSGMGGNGYTF.

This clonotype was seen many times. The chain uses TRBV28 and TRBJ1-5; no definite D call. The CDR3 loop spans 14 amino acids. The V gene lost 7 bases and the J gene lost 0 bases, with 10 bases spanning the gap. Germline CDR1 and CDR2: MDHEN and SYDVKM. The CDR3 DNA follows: TGTGCCAGCACGATGAACCCTAGCAATCAGCCCCAGCATTTT. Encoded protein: CASTMNPSNQPQHF.